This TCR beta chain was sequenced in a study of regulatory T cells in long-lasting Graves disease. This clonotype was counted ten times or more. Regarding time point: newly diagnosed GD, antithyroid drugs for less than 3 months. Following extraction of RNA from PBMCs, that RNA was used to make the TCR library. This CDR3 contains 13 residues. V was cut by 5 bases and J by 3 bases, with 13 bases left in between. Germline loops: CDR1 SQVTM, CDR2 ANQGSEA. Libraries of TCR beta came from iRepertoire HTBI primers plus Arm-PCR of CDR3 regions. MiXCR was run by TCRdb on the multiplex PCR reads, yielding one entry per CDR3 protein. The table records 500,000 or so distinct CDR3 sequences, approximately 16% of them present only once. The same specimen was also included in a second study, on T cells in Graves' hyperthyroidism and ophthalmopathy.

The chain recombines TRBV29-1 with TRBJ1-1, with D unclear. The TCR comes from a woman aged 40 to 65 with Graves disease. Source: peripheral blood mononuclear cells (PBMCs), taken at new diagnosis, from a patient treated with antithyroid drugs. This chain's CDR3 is CSVPLGRDTEAFF. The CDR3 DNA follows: TGCAGCGTTCCCCTGGGTCGGGACACTGAAGCTTTCTTT.